These T cell receptor beta chains were read from a single sample in a study of identical twins. One entry per CDR3 protein, called by TCRdb with MiXCR from the 5' RACE reads. The top ten hold roughly 0.43% of the sample, which has about 490,000 distinct CDR3 sequences, 12% to 15% seen once. The same sample was also used in a study of yellow fever vaccine responses in identical twins.

The sample comprised CD4+ T cells sorted from blood. The origin of the receptors is a woman between 18 and 30 years old in good health. Each CDR3 is given with its conserved first and last residue. Fields, in order: V gene, clone size, D gene, J gene, CDR3 DNA, CDR3 protein. A D gene is named only where the DNA matches it firmly. The size entry is marked missing in some rows and otherwise reads once, few, many or a size class.

v_call: TRBV20-1
clone_size: few
d_call: TRBD2
j_call: TRBJ2-2
cdr3_nt: TGCAGTGCTGTGGGGCCTAGCGGCACCGGGGAGCTGTTTTTT
cdr3_aa: CSAVGPSGTGELFF

v_call: TRBV5-1
clone_size: -
d_call: -
j_call: TRBJ2-1
cdr3_nt: TGCGCCAGCGAGGGGACTGGCGTATACAATGAGCAGTTCTTC
cdr3_aa: CASEGTGVYNEQFF

v_call: TRBV19
clone_size: -
d_call: TRBD2
j_call: TRBJ2-7
cdr3_nt: TGTGCCAGTAGGATCGCCGGACTAGCGACCTACGAGCAGTACTTC
cdr3_aa: CASRIAGLATYEQYF

v_call: TRBV18
clone_size: -
d_call: -
j_call: TRBJ2-1
cdr3_nt: TGTGCCAGCTCACCACCAGCGTCAACCCATGAGCAGTTCTTC
cdr3_aa: CASSPPASTHEQFF

v_call: TRBV12-3/TRBV12-4
clone_size: few
d_call: TRBD2
j_call: TRBJ2-1
cdr3_nt: TGTGCCAGCAGCCCGAACCGGGAGGGATACAATGAGCAGTTCTTC
cdr3_aa: CASSPNREGYNEQFF

v_call: TRBV6-1
clone_size: -
d_call: TRBD2
j_call: TRBJ2-5
cdr3_nt: TGTGCCAGCAGTGAAGGACTAGCGTACCCAGAGACCCAGTACTTC
cdr3_aa: CASSEGLAYPETQYF

v_call: TRBV28
clone_size: -
d_call: -
j_call: TRBJ1-3
cdr3_nt: TGTGCCAGCAGTTTCGGAATACCTGGAAACACCATATATTTT
cdr3_aa: CASSFGIPGNTIYF

v_call: TRBV9
clone_size: few
d_call: TRBD1
j_call: TRBJ1-1
cdr3_nt: TGTGCCAGCAGCTCCCCGACAGGGAGGATGAACACTGAAGCTTTCTTT
cdr3_aa: CASSSPTGRMNTEAFF

v_call: TRBV5-1
clone_size: -
d_call: TRBD2
j_call: TRBJ2-1
cdr3_nt: TGCGCCAGCAGCTTGGTCCCAGCGGGAGGAGGGAGTGAGCAGTTCTTC
cdr3_aa: CASSLVPAGGGSEQFF

v_call: TRBV5-1
clone_size: few
d_call: -
j_call: TRBJ2-2
cdr3_nt: TGCGCCAGCAGCTTAGAGCCGAACACCGGGGAGCTGTTTTTT
cdr3_aa: CASSLEPNTGELFF

v_call: TRBV5-6
clone_size: -
d_call: TRBD2
j_call: TRBJ2-3
cdr3_nt: TGTGCCAGCAGCTTGAACGGGAGGGTACCGTCGGAGAAAGATACGCAGTATTTT
cdr3_aa: CASSLNGRVPSEKDTQYF

v_call: TRBV5-1
clone_size: few
d_call: -
j_call: TRBJ2-1
cdr3_nt: TGCGCCAGCAGCTTAAACCGGGCCTACAATGAGCAGTTCTTC
cdr3_aa: CASSLNRAYNEQFF

v_call: TRBV5-1
clone_size: -
d_call: TRBD1
j_call: TRBJ2-1
cdr3_nt: TGCGCCAGCAGCCCCAAGACAGGGACCTACAATGAGCAGTTCTTC
cdr3_aa: CASSPKTGTYNEQFF

v_call: TRBV20-1
clone_size: -
d_call: TRBD1
j_call: TRBJ2-7
cdr3_nt: TGCAGTGCTGGAGCACAGGGGTGGGTCTCCTACGAGCAGTACTTC
cdr3_aa: CSAGAQGWVSYEQYF

v_call: TRBV6-2/TRBV6-3
clone_size: -
d_call: -
j_call: TRBJ2-4
cdr3_nt: TGTGCCAGCAGTCCCCTGTCGGGCTTAGGAAACATTCAGTACTTC
cdr3_aa: CASSPLSGLGNIQYF

v_call: TRBV2
clone_size: few
d_call: TRBD1
j_call: TRBJ2-5
cdr3_nt: TGTGCCAGCAGTCGGGACAGGGCCCTAGAGACCCAGTACTTC
cdr3_aa: CASSRDRALETQYF

v_call: TRBV5-1
clone_size: few
d_call: -
j_call: TRBJ2-2
cdr3_nt: TGCGCCAGCAGCTTGTATCCGGGGAGCACCGGGGAGCTGTTTTTT
cdr3_aa: CASSLYPGSTGELFF

v_call: TRBV2
clone_size: few
d_call: -
j_call: TRBJ1-4
cdr3_nt: TGTGCCAGCATGGCTGAAAAACTGTTTTTT
cdr3_aa: CASMAEKLFF

v_call: TRBV4-1
clone_size: many
d_call: TRBD2
j_call: TRBJ2-1
cdr3_nt: TGCGCCAGCAGCCACTTTATAAGTTGGCTAGCGGGGGACAATGAGCAGTTCTTC
cdr3_aa: CASSHFISWLAGDNEQFF

v_call: TRBV20-1
clone_size: few
d_call: -
j_call: TRBJ2-5
cdr3_nt: TGCAGTGCCCAGATCAACAGGGGGGGCTCGGGAGAGACCCAGTACTTC
cdr3_aa: CSAQINRGGSGETQYF

v_call: TRBV20-1
clone_size: -
d_call: -
j_call: TRBJ2-7
cdr3_nt: TGCAGTGCTGGGCGGGACAGTCCCTACGAGCAGTACTTC
cdr3_aa: CSAGRDSPYEQYF

v_call: TRBV3-1
clone_size: few
d_call: -
j_call: TRBJ1-2
cdr3_nt: TGTGCCAGCAGCCATGGGGGACGTGGCTACACCTTC
cdr3_aa: CASSHGGRGYTF

v_call: TRBV20-1
clone_size: -
d_call: -
j_call: TRBJ1-5
cdr3_nt: TGCAGTGCTAGAATAACAGGGTCTTGGCAGCCCCAGCATTTT
cdr3_aa: CSARITGSWQPQHF

v_call: TRBV4-1
clone_size: -
d_call: -
j_call: TRBJ2-1
cdr3_nt: TGCGCCAGCAGCCAGCCCCTTTATGCACCTGAGCAGTTCTTC
cdr3_aa: CASSQPLYAPEQFF

v_call: TRBV7-3
clone_size: -
d_call: TRBD2
j_call: TRBJ2-3
cdr3_nt: TGTGCCAGCAGCTTAATGAGAGTAGCGGGGGGTATCATTAAGCCCACAGATACGCAGTATTTT
cdr3_aa: CASSLMRVAGGIIKPTDTQYF

v_call: TRBV6-1
clone_size: -
d_call: -
j_call: TRBJ2-6
cdr3_nt: TGTGCCAGCAGTGAAGTTCGGCCCTCTGGGGCCAACGTCCTGACTTTC
cdr3_aa: CASSEVRPSGANVLTF

v_call: TRBV10-2
clone_size: -
d_call: TRBD2
j_call: TRBJ2-1
cdr3_nt: TGCGCCAGCAGTCATAATGGGGGGACTAGCGGCTACAATGAGCAGTTCTTC
cdr3_aa: CASSHNGGTSGYNEQFF

v_call: TRBV4-1
clone_size: many
d_call: -
j_call: TRBJ2-1
cdr3_nt: TGCGCCAGCAGCCAAGATGGGGGTGTTAGCGGCAAGCGTGATGAGCAGTTCTTC
cdr3_aa: CASSQDGGVSGKRDEQFF